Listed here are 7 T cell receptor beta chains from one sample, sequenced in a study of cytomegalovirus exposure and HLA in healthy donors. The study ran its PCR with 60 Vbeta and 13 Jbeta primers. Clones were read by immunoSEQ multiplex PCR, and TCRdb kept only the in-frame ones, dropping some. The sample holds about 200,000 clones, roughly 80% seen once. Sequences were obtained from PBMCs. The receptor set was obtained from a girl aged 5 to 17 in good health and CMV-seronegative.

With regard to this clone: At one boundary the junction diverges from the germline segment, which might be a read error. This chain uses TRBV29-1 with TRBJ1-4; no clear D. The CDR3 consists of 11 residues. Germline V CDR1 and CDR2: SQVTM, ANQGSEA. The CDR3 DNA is TGCAGCGTTGCAACTAATGCAAAACTGTTTTTT. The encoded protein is CSVATNAKLFF. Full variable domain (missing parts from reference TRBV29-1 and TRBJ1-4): SAVISQKPSRDICQRGTSLTIQCQVDSQVTMMFWYRQQPGQSLTLIATANQGSEATYESGFVIDKFPISRPNLTFSTLTVSNMSPEDSSIYLCSVATNAKLFFGSGTQLSVL.

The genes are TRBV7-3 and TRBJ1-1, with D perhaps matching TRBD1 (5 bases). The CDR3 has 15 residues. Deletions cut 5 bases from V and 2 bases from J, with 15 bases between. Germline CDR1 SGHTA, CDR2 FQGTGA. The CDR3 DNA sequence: TGTGCCAGCAGCCGGGGGGAGGGGCGAAACACTGAAGCTTTCTTT. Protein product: CASSRGEGRNTEAFF. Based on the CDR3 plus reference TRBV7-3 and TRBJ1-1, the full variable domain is GAGVSQTPSNKVTEKGKYVELRCDPISGHTALYWYRQSLGQGPEFLIYFQGTGAADDSGLPNDRFFAVRPEGSVSTLKIQRTERGDSAVYLCASSRGEGRNTEAFFGQGTRLTVV.

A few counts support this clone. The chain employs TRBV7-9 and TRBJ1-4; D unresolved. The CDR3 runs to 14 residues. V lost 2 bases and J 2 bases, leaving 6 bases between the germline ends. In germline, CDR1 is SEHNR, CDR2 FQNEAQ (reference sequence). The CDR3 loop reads CASSLSLTNEKLFF. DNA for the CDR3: TGTGCCAGCAGCTTAAGCTTGACTAATGAAAAACTGTTTTTT.

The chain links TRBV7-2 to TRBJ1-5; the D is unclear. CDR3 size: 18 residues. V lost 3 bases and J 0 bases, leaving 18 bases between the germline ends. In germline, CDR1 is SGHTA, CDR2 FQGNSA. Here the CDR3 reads CASSFLDRLVYSNQPQHF. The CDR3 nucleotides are TGTGCCAGCAGCTTTCTTGACCGACTCGTCTATAGCAATCAGCCCCAGCATTTT.

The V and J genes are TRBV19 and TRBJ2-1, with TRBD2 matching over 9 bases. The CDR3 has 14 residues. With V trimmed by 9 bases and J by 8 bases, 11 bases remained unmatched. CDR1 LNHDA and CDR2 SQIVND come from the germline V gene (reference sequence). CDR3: CASVRGGGSYEQFF. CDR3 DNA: TGTGCCAGCGTGCGGGGGGGAGGAAGTTATGAGCAGTTCTTC.

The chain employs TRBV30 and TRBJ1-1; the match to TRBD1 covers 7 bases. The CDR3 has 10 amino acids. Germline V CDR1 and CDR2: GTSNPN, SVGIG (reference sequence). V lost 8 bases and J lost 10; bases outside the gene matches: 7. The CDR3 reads CATKPGGAFF. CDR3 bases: TGTGCCACTAAACCAGGGGGAGCTTTCTTT. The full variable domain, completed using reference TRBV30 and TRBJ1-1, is SQTIHQWPATLVQPVGSPLSLECTVEGTSNPNLYWYRQAAGRGLQLLFYSVGIGQISSEVPQNLSASRPQDRQFILSSKKLLLSDSGFYLCATKPGGAFFGQGTRLTVV.

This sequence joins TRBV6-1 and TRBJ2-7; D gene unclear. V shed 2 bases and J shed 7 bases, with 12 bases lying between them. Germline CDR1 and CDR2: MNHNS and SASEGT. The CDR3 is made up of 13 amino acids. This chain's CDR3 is CASSEIPSREQYF. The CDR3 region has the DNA TGTGCCAGCAGTGAAATTCCCTCTAGGGAGCAGTACTTC.